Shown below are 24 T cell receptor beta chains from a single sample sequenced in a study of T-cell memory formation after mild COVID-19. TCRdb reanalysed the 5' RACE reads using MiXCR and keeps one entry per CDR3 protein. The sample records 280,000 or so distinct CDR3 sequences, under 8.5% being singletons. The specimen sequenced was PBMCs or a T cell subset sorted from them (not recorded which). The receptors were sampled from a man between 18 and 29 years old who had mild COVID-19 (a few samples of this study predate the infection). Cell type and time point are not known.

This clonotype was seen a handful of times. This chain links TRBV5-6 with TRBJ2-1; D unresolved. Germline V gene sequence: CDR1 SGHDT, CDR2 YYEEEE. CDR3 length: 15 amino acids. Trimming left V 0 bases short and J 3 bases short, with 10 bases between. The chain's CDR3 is CASSLGSYLYNEQFF. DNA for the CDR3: TGTGCCAGCAGCTTGGGCAGTTACCTCTACAATGAGCAGTTCTTC.

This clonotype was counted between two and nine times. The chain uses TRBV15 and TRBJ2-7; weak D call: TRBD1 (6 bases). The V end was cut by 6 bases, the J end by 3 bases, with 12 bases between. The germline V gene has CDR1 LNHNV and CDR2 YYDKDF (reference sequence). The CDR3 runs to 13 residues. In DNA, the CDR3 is TGTGCCACCAGTACAGGGAGCGACTACGAGCAGTACTTC. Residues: CATSTGSDYEQYF.

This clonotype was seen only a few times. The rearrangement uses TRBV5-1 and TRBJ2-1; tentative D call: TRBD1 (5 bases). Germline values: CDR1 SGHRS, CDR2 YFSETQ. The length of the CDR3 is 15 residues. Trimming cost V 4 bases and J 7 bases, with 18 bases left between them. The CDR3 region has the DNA TGCGCCAGCAGCATAGGACAACTACGCCTTAATGAGCAGTTCTTC. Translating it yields CASSIGQLRLNEQFF.

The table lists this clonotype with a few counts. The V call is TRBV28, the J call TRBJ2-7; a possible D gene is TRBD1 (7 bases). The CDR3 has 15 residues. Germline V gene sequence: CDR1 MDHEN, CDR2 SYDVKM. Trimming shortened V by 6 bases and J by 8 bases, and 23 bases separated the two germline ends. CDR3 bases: TGTGCCAGCAGCCCAGGGGGGACAACCTCTACAAAGCAGTACGTC. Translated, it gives CASSPGGTTSTKQYV.

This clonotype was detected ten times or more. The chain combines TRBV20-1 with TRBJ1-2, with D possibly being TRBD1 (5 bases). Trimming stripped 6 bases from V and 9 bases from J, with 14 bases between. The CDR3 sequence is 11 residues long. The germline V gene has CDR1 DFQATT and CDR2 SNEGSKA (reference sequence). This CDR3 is CSASRGESYTF. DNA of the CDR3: TGCAGTGCCTCTCGGGGGGAAAGCTACACCTTC.

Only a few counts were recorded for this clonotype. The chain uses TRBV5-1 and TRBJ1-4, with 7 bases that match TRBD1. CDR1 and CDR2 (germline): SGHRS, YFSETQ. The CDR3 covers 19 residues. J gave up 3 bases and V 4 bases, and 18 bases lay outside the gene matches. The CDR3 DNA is TGCGCCAGCAGCGCAGCTTCCGGGACAGTCTTATCGCCTAATGAAAAACTGTTTTTT. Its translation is CASSAASGTVLSPNEKLFF.

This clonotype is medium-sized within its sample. CDR3 residues: CASSLALIAGFSYNEQFF. CDR3 coding DNA: TGTGCCAGCAGCTTAGCGCTTATAGCGGGGTTCTCCTACAATGAGCAGTTCTTC. This chain uses TRBV7-8 with TRBJ2-1, with 8 bases matching TRBD2. The CDR3 consists of 18 residues. J lost 0 bases, V lost 0 bases, and 7 bases had no gene match. CDR1 is SGHVS and CDR2 is FQNEAQ in the germline V gene.

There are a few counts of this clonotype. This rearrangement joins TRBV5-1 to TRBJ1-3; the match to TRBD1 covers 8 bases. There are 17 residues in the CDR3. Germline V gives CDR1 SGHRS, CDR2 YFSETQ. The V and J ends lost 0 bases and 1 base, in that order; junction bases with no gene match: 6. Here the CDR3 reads CASSLATRQGSGNTIYF. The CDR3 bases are TGCGCCAGCAGCTTGGCCACTCGACAGGGGTCTGGAAACACCATATATTTT.

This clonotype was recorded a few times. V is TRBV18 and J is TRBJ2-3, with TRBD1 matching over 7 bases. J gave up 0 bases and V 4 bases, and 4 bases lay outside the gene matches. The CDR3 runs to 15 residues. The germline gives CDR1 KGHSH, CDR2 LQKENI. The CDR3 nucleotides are TGTGCCAGCTCACTCAAGACAGGGAGCACAGATACGCAGTATTTT. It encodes CASSLKTGSTDTQYF.

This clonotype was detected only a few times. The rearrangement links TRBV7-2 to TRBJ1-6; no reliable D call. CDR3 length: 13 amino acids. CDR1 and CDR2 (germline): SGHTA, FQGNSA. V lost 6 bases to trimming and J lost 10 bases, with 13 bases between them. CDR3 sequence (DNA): TGTGCCAGCAGGCTTAGGGTAGACTCACCCCTCCACTTT. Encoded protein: CASRLRVDSPLHF. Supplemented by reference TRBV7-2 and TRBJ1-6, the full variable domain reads GAGVSQSPSNKVTEKGKDVELRCDPISGHTALYWYRQSLGQGLEFLIYFQGNSAPDKSGLPSDRFSAERTGGSVSTLTIQRTQQEDSAVYLCASRLRVDSPLHFGNGTRLTVT.

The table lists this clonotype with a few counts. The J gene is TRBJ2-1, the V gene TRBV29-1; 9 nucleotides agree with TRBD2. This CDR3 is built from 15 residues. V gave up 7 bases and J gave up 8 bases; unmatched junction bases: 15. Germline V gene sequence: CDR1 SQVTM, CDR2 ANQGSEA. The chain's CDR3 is CSAGAGTSTLDEQFF. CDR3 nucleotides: TGCAGCGCTGGAGCCGGGACTAGCACTCTGGATGAGCAGTTCTTC.

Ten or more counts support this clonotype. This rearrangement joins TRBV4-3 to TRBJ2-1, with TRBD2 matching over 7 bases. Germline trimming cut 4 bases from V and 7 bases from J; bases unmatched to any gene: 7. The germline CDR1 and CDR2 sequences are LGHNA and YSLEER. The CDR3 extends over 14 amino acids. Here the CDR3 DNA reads TGCGCCAGCAGCCTTTCGACTAGCTGGAATGAGCAGTTCTTC. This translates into CASSLSTSWNEQFF.

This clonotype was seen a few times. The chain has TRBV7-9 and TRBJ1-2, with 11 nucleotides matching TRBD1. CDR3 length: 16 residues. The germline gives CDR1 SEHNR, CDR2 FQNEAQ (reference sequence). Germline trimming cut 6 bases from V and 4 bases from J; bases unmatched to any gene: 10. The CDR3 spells CASRKDGQGAIYGYTF. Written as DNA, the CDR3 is TGTGCCAGCAGAAAGGATGGACAGGGGGCTATCTATGGCTACACCTTC.

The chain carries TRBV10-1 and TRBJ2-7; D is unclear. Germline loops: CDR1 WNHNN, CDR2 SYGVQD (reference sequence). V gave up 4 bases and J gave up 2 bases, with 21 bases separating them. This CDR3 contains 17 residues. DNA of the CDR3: TGCGCCAGCAGTGGATCGTGGAGACACAATATTCCCTACGAGCAGTACGTC. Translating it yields CASSGSWRHNIPYEQYV.

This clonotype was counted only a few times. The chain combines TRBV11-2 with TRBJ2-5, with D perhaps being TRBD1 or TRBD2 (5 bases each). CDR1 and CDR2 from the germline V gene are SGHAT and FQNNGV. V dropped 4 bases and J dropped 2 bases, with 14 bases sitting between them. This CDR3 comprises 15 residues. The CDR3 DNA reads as TGTGCCAGCAGCTGGGAAGGGACCTATCAAGAGACCCAGTACTTC. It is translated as CASSWEGTYQETQYF.

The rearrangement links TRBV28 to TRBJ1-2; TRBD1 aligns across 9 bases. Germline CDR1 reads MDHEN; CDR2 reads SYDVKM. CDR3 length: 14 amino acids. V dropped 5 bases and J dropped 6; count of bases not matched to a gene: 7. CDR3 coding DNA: TGTGCCAGCAGTCCCCGGGACAGGGCCCATGGCTACACCTTC. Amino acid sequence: CASSPRDRAHGYTF.

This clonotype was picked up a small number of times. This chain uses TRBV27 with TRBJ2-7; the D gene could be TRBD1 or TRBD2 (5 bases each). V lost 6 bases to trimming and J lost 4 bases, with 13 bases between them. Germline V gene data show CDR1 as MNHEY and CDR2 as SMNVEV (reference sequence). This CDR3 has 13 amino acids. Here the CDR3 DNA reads TGTGCCAGCAGGCGTGGGGGAACTTACGAGCAGTACTTC. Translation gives CASRRGGTYEQYF.

In DNA form, the CDR3 reads TGTGCCACCAGTGATTTGGGCACACTCAGGCCTGAAGCTTTCTTT. Residues: CATSDLGTLRPEAFF. The chain carries TRBV24-1 and TRBJ1-1; D unresolved. Germline V lookup: CDR1 KGHDR, CDR2 SFDVKD. The CDR3 has 15 amino acids. The V gene lost 0 bases and the J gene lost 6 bases, with 13 bases spanning the gap.

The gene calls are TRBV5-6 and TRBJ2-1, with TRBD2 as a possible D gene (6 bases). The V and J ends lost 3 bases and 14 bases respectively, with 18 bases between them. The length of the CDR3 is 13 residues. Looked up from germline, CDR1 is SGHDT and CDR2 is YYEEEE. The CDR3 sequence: CASSSRKRASEFF. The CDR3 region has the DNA TGTGCCAGCAGCTCTCGGAAGCGGGCGTCGGAGTTCTTC.

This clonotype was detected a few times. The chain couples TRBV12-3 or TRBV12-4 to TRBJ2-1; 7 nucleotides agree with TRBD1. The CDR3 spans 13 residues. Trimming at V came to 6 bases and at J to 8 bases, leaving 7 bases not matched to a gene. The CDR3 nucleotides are TGTGCCAGCAGGACAGGGAGTTTAGATGAGCAGTTCTTC. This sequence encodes CASRTGSLDEQFF.

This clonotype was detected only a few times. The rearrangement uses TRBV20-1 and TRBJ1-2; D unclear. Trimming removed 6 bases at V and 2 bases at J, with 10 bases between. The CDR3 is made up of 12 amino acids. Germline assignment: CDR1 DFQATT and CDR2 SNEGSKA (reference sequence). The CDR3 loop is CSALSGNYGYTF. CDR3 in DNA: TGCAGTGCCCTCTCGGGAAACTATGGCTACACCTTC.

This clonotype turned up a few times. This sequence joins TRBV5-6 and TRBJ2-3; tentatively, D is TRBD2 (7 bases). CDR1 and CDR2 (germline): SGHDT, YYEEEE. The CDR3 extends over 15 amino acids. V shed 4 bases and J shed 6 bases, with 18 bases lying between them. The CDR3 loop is CASSGTGGPVDTQYF. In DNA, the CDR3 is TGTGCCAGCAGCGGTACCGGGGGGCCGGTGGATACGCAGTATTTT.

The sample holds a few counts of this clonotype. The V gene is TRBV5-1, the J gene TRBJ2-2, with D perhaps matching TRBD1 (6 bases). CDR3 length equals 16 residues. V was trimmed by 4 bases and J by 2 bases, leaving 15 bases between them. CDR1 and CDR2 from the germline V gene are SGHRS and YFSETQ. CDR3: CASSPYRELNTGELFF. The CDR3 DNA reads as TGCGCCAGCAGCCCGTACAGGGAACTAAACACCGGGGAGCTGTTTTTT.

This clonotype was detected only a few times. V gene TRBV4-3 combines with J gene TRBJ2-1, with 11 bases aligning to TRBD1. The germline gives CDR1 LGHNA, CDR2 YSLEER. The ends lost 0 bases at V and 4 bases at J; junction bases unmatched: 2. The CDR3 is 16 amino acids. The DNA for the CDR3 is TGCGCCAGCAGCCAAGACTGGGACAGGGGGTACAATGAGCAGTTCTTC. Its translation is CASSQDWDRGYNEQFF.